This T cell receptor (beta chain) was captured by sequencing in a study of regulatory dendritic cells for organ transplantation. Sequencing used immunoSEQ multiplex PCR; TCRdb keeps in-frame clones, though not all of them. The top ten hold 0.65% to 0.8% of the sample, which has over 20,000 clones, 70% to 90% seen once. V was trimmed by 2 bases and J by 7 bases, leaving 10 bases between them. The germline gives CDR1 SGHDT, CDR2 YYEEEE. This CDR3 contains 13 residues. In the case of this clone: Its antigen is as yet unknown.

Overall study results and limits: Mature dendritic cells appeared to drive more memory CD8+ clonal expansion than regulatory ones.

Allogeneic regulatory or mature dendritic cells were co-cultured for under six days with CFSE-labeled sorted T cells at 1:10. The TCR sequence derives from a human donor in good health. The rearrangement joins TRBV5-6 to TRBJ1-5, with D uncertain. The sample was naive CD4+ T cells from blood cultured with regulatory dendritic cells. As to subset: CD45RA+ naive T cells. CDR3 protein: CASSLGSGQPQHF. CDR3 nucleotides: TGTGCCAGCAGCTTAGGTTCGGGGCAGCCCCAGCATTTT.